This T cell receptor beta chain was sequenced during a study of cytomegalovirus exposure and HLA in healthy donors. Whole-study findings and limits: Another analysis was done later, and it associated more than 15,000 TCR beta sequences with HLA alleles at 0.05 false discovery rate. Donors were assumed by presence/absence analyses to have roughly uniform sequencing depth. Cytomegalovirus association was assigned to under 200 TCR beta chains.

The CDR3 contains 15 residues. Trimming stripped 3 bases from V and 1 base from J, with 12 bases between. Germline-derived CDR1 and CDR2 are MGHDK and SYGVNS. Donors had nominal health at sampling but likely had unrecorded immune exposures. This clone appeared a few times. Its antigen is still unknown. 60 Vbeta and 13 Jbeta primers were used in PCR. Some clones are missing from TCRdb's copy, which holds only in-frame ones; the method was immunoSEQ multiplex PCR. The sample lists 150,000 to 200,000 clones, roughly 77% occurring once. The source material was PBMCs. This TCR came from a man in his fifties in good health and CMV-seropositive. The V gene is TRBV25-1, the J gene TRBJ1-1; D remains ambiguous. The CDR3 DNA sequence: TGTGCCAGCAGTGATGCGAGACATACGAACACTGAAGCTTTCTTT. It yields the protein CASSDARHTNTEAFF.